The rows below give T cell receptor beta chains drawn from one sample of a study of T cells in narcolepsy. TCRdb's table, derived via immunoSEQ multiplex PCR, lists solely in-frame clones and lacks some. The sample lists 34,000 or so clones; roughly 80% were seen once. Sample: memory (CD45RA-) CD4+ T cells from blood. Receptors were obtained from a human donor in good health. The CDR3 runs from the conserved cysteine through the conserved F or W. D genes are given only for firm matches. The size field is filled for only some rows; it gives once, few, many or a size class.

>TRBD1|TRBJ1-1|TRBV6-4|NA
TGTGCCAGCAGTGACTCTGTTCAGGACAGGGGATTTGAAGCTTTCTTT
CASSDSVQDRGFEAFF
>TRBD2|TRBJ2-7|TRBV29-1|NA
TGCAGCGTTGCCCGGGAGGGGGCCTACGAGCAGTACTTC
CSVAREGAYEQYF
>TRBD2|TRBJ2-1|TRBV9|NA
TGTGCCAGCAGCGTAGTAGCTAGCGGAAACAATGAGCAGTTCTTC
CASSVVASGNNEQFF
>NA|TRBJ2-7|TRBV5-4|NA
TGTGCCAGCAGCTTTGGGGATAGAATCTACGAGCAGTACTTC
CASSFGDRIYEQYF
>NA|TRBJ2-7|TRBV2|NA
TGTGCCAGCAAAGGAGGGGAATACGAGCAGTACTTC
CASKGGEYEQYF
>NA|TRBJ2-1|TRBV4-1|NA
TGCGCCAGCAGCCTGATAGGTGGCCGAAGCTCCTACAATGAGCAGTTCTTC
CASSLIGGRSSYNEQFF
>NA|TRBJ1-1|TRBV5-1|NA
TGCGCCAGCAGCTTGGGGAGCAGTAGGACTGAAGCTTTCTTT
CASSLGSSRTEAFF
>TRBD1|TRBJ2-7|TRBV5-5|NA
TGTGCCAGCAGCTGGGGACAGCGAGGGGCCACCGACGAGCAGTACTTC
CASSWGQRGATDEQYF
>NA|TRBJ1-2|TRBV14|few
TGTGCCAGCGGGTCGTTAAACTTTGGCTACACCTTC
CASGSLNFGYTF
>NA|TRBJ1-1|TRBV11-2|few
TGTGCCTCCGACCGTGGGGATAGGACTGAAGCTTTCTTT
CASDRGDRTEAFF